This TCR beta chain is from a study of blood T cells in healthy people across ages. This clonotype occurred once. Its antigen is as yet unknown. With a J-beta primer mix and a sample-barcoded 5' primer, a second PCR ran about 7 to 11 cycles. Every sample produced at least 2.5 million CDR3-containing paired-end reads. TCRdb re-analysed the 5' RACE reads in MiXCR, keeping a single row per CDR3 protein. The sample contains 920,000 or so distinct CDR3 sequences, 35% to 55% of which appear only once. This CDR3 region has 13 residues. The V gene end was trimmed by 3 bases and the J gene end by 13 bases; junction bases not matched to a gene: 9. The germline V gene encodes CDR1 SEHNR and CDR2 FQNEAQ (reference sequence). Study-wide results and caveats: Samples with more naive T cells showed higher observed beta diversity.

Material for sequencing was blood. The clonotype originates from a woman aged 55-70 years in good health. The chain is built from TRBV7-9 and TRBJ2-4; TRBD2 matches 7 bases. The CDR3 bases are TGTGCCAGCAGCTTTCCCAAGGGGAGGGAGCAGTACTTC. Protein sequence: CASSFPKGREQYF. Full variable domain (rest looked up from reference TRBV7-9 and TRBJ2-4): DTGVSQNPRHKITKRGQNVTFRCDPISEHNRLYWYRQTLGQGPEFLTYFQNEAQLEKSRLLSDRFSAERPKGSFSTLEIQRTEQGDSAMYLCASSFPKGREQYFGAGTRLSVL.